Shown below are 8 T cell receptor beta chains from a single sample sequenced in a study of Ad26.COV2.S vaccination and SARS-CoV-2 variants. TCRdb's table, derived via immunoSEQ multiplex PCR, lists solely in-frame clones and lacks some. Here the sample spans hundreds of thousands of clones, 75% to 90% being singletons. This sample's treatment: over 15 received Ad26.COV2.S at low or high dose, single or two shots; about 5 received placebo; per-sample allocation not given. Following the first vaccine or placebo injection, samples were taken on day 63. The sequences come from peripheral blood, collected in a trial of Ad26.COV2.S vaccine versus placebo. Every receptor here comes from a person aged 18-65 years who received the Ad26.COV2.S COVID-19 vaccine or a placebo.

CDR3 loop: CASSLVAGLPTGANVLTF. CDR3 sequence (DNA): TGTGCCAGCAGCTTAGTAGCAGGACTCCCTACCGGGGCCAACGTCCTGACTTTC. This chain joins TRBV7-8 and TRBJ2-6; possible D gene TRBD2, 5 bases. The CDR3 length is 18 residues. The ends were cut back, 1 base at V and 4 bases at J, with 17 bases in the middle. The germline V gene has CDR1 SGHVS and CDR2 FQNEAQ.

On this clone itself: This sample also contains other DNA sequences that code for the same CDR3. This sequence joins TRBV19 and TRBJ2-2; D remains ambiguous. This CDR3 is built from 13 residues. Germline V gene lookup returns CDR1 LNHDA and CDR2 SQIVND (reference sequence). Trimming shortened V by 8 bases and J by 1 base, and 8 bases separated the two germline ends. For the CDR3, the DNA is TGTGCCAGTTCCGACGGGAACACCGGGGAGCTGTTTTTT. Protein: CASSDGNTGELFF. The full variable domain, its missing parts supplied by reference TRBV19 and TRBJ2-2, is DGGITQSPKYLFRKEGQNVTLSCEQNLNHDAMYWYRQDPGQGLRLIYYSQIVNDFQKGDIAEGYSVSREKKESFPLTVTSAQKNPTAFYLCASSDGNTGELFFGEGSRLTVL.

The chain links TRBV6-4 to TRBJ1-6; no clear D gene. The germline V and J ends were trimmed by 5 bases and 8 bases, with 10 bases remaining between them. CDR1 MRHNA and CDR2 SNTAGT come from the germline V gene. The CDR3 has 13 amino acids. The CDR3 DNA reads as TGTGCCAGCAGTCCGAGGGTGGATTCACCCCTCCACTTT. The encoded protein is CASSPRVDSPLHF.

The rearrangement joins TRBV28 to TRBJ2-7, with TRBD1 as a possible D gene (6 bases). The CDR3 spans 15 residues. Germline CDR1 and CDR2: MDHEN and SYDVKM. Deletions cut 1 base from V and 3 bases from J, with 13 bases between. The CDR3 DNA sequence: TGTGCCAGCAGTTTATTTTCGGGACACATCTACGAGCAGTACTTC. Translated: CASSLFSGHIYEQYF.

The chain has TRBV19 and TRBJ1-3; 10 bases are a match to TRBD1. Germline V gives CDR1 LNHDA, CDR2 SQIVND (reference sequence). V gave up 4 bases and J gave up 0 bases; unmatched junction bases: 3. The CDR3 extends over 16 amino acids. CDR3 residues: CASSTGTGVSGNTIYF. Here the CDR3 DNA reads TGTGCCAGTAGTACCGGGACAGGGGTCTCTGGAAACACCATATATTTT. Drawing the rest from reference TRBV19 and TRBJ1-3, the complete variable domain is DGGITQSPKYLFRKEGQNVTLSCEQNLNHDAMYWYRQDPGQGLRLIYYSQIVNDFQKGDIAEGYSVSREKKESFPLTVTSAQKNPTAFYLCASSTGTGVSGNTIYFGEGSWLTVV.

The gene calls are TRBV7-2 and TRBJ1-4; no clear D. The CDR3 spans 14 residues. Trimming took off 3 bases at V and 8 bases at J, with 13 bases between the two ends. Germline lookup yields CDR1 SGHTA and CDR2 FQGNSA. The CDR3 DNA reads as TGTGCCAGCAGCTTCTATGGTATTGGGGAAAAACTGTTTTTT. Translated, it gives CASSFYGIGEKLFF.

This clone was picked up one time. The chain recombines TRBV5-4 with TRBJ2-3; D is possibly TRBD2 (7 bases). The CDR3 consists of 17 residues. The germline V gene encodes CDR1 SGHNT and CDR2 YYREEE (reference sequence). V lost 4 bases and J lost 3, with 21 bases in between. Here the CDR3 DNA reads TGTGCCAGCAGCATCGAGGGGGGGGGCGTGTGGACAGATACGCAGTATTTT. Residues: CASSIEGGGVWTDTQYF. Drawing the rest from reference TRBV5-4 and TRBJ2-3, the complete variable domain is ETGVTQSPTHLIKTRGQQVTLRCSSQSGHNTVSWYQQALGQGPQFIFQYYREEENGRGNFPPRFSGLQFPNYSSELNVNALELDDSALYLCASSIEGGGVWTDTQYFGPGTRLTVL.

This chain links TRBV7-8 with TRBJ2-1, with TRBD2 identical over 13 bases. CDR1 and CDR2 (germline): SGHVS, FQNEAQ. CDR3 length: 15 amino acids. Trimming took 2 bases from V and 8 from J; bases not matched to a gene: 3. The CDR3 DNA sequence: TGTGCCAGCAGCTTAACTAGCGGGGGGGCGGATGAGCAGTTCTTC. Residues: CASSLTSGGADEQFF.